One and the same sample provided the 21 T cell receptor beta chains below, sequenced in a study of yellow fever vaccine responses in identical twins. In TCRdb, the RT-PCR reads were re-called with MiXCR into one record per CDR3 protein. The sample carries about 19,000 distinct CDR3 sequences, around two thirds recorded once. The sample here was T cells from blood (PBMCs), unsorted or a sorted subset (not recorded which), taken before or after yellow fever vaccination (not recorded which). These receptors were taken from a woman between 18 and 30 years old who received the yellow fever vaccine.

This clonotype was counted only a few times. The gene calls are TRBV15 and TRBJ2-1; D tentatively fits TRBD1 or TRBD2 (5 bases each). V was trimmed by 6 bases and J by 1 base, leaving 16 bases between them. Germline CDR1 LNHNV, CDR2 YYDKDF (reference sequence). The CDR3 extends over 16 amino acids. The CDR3 nucleotides read TGTGCCACCAGATTCCGGGACCCTTTTTCCTACAATGAGCAGTTCTTC. Protein product: CATRFRDPFSYNEQFF.

The rearrangement links TRBV7-6 to TRBJ2-1; 10 bases are shared with TRBD1. Unmatched junction bases numbered 5, after V lost 5 bases and J lost 4 bases. Germline V lookup: CDR1 SGHVS, CDR2 FNYEAQ. There are 15 residues in the CDR3. The CDR3 bases are TGTGCCAGCAGCCCCCGGGACAGGGGTTACAATGAGCAGTTCTTC. Its protein product is CASSPRDRGYNEQFF.

The CDR3 DNA reads TGCGCCAGCAGCCAAGATGGGGATCAGCCCCAGCATTTT. Translation gives CASSQDGDQPQHF. The rearrangement joins TRBV4-1 to TRBJ1-5; D not certain. The CDR3 sequence is 13 residues long. Germline V gene data show CDR1 as MGHRA and CDR2 as YSYEKL. V was shortened by 0 bases and J by 5 bases, with 5 bases between the two germline ends.

This CDR3 is CSVARDDNEQFF. The CDR3 DNA follows: TGCAGCGTCGCCAGGGACGACAATGAGCAGTTCTTC. This chain connects TRBV29-1 to TRBJ2-1; D may correspond to TRBD1 or TRBD2 (5 bases each). The CDR3 contains 12 residues. The V and J ends lost 6 bases and 5 bases respectively, with 11 bases between them. Germline V gives CDR1 SQVTM, CDR2 ANQGSEA.

The V gene is TRBV5-5, the J gene TRBJ2-5, with TRBD1 matching 8 bases. Germline V gives CDR1 SGHKS, CDR2 YYEKEE (reference sequence). V shed 5 bases, J shed 5 bases, and the junction held 17 bases outside the gene matches. The CDR3 covers 17 residues. This chain's CDR3 is CASRYTTGTGLGETQYF. In nucleotides, the CDR3 is TGTGCCAGCAGATACACCACCGGGACAGGACTCGGGGAGACCCAGTACTTC.

This sequence joins TRBV11-1 and TRBJ1-1, with 8 bases aligning to TRBD1. Unmatched junction bases numbered 7, after V lost 7 bases and J lost 3 bases. Germline V gene lookup returns CDR1 SGHAT and CDR2 FQDESV (reference sequence). The CDR3 runs to 14 residues. This CDR3 reads CASTLGQGDTEAFF. Here the CDR3 DNA reads TGTGCCAGCACCCTAGGACAGGGCGACACTGAAGCTTTCTTT.

This clonotype has only a few counts. The chain combines TRBV4-1 with TRBJ1-2; the match to TRBD1 covers 7 bases. Per germline, CDR1 MGHRA and CDR2 YSYEKL. Trimming at V came to 0 bases and at J to 0 bases, leaving 7 bases not matched to a gene. The length of the CDR3 is 17 residues. CDR3 in DNA: TGCGCCAGCAGCCAAGAAACCTGGGACAGCACTAACTATGGCTACACCTTC. Amino acids: CASSQETWDSTNYGYTF.

This chain uses TRBV18 with TRBJ1-1, with 7 bases fitting TRBD1. Unmatched junction bases numbered 4, after V lost 6 bases and J lost 0 bases. The length of the CDR3 is 14 residues. CDR1 and CDR2 (germline): KGHSH, LQKENI. CDR3 region: CASSGGQMNTEAFF. The DNA of the CDR3 is TGTGCCAGCTCGGGGGGACAGATGAACACTGAAGCTTTCTTT.

The chain recombines TRBV18 with TRBJ2-7; 12 bases are a match to TRBD2. Germline V gives CDR1 KGHSH, CDR2 LQKENI. With V trimmed by 0 bases and J by 3 bases, 0 bases remained unmatched. This CDR3 is 15 amino acids long. The CDR3 nucleotides read TGTGCCAGCTCACCACCGACTAGCGGGAGCTACGAGCAGTACTTC. It translates to CASSPPTSGSYEQYF.

The chain combines TRBV3-1 with TRBJ1-2; D remains unclear. CDR3 size: 13 residues. The V gene's germline CDR1 is LGHDT and CDR2 YNNKEL (reference sequence). V lost 4 bases and J 2 bases, leaving 8 bases between the germline ends. The CDR3 sequence: CASSPDGNYGYTF. DNA of the CDR3: TGTGCCAGCAGCCCCGACGGGAACTATGGCTACACCTTC.

The V gene is TRBV20-1, the J gene TRBJ2-3; a weak D match, TRBD1 (5 bases). V shed 0 bases and J shed 2 bases, with 15 bases lying between them. The CDR3 is made up of 16 amino acids. Germline values: CDR1 DFQATT, CDR2 SNEGSKA (reference sequence). CDR3 protein: CSARDGASPYTDTQYF. Here the CDR3 DNA reads TGCAGTGCTAGAGATGGGGCTTCTCCTTACACAGATACGCAGTATTTT.

The chain combines TRBV11-2 with TRBJ2-1; no definite D call. Trimming left V 1 base short and J 5 bases short, with 3 bases between. CDR3 length equals 12 residues. Per the germline V gene, CDR1 is SGHAT and CDR2 is FQNNGV. The CDR3 protein is CASSLGNNEQFF. The CDR3 coding sequence is TGTGCCAGCAGCTTAGGGAACAATGAGCAGTTCTTC.

This sequence joins TRBV10-3 and TRBJ2-7; D uncertain. The CDR3 covers 13 residues. Trimming removed 6 bases at V and 2 bases at J, with 11 bases between. From germline, CDR1 is ENHRY and CDR2 SYGVKD. The CDR3 DNA follows: TGTGCCATCAGCATGGACCCGACCTACGAGCAGTACGTC. Translating gives CAISMDPTYEQYV.

The chain combines TRBV27 with TRBJ2-6; D is unclear. From germline, CDR1 is MNHEY and CDR2 SMNVEV (reference sequence). The CDR3 has 18 amino acids. V was cut by 4 bases and J by 0 bases, with 16 bases left in between. The CDR3 sequence is CASSSRVLSDSGANVLTF. CDR3 DNA: TGTGCCAGCAGTTCAAGGGTTCTCTCCGACTCTGGGGCCAACGTCCTGACTTTC.

This chain joins TRBV10-3 and TRBJ2-1; 8 positions match TRBD2. The CDR3 sequence is 18 residues long. V lost 3 bases and J lost 8; bases outside the gene matches: 18. Germline V gives CDR1 ENHRY, CDR2 SYGVKD. CDR3 bases: TGTGCCATCAGTGATCGGGGGGGCGGTTTGCTTGTCCGCGATGAGCAGTTCTTC. Translated, it gives CAISDRGGGLLVRDEQFF.

This chain uses TRBV7-1 with TRBJ2-1, with D tentatively TRBD2 (5 bases). TRBV7-1 belongs to the ORF category, with a function that is uncertain. The CDR3 length is 12 residues. Trimming left V 3 bases short and J 6 bases short, with 6 bases between. The CDR3 loop is CASSSRANEQFF. As DNA, the CDR3 is TGTGCCAGCAGCTCGAGGGCCAATGAGCAGTTCTTC.

This chain links TRBV20-1 with TRBJ2-1, with 8 bases aligning to TRBD2. The CDR3 totals 16 residues. Looked up from germline, CDR1 is DFQATT and CDR2 is SNEGSKA (reference sequence). Trimming took 0 bases from V and 0 from J; bases not matched to a gene: 4. CDR3 DNA: TGCAGTGCTAGAGAGGGGCTAGCGGGCTCCTACAATGAGCAGTTCTTC. This encodes CSAREGLAGSYNEQFF.

V is TRBV11-3 and J is TRBJ2-3, with a tentative D call TRBD2 (5 bases). V was trimmed by 5 bases and J by 7 bases, leaving 25 bases between them. Germline V gives CDR1 SGHNT, CDR2 YENEEA. This CDR3 spans 17 amino acids. The CDR3 protein is CASSPREGSGILNTQYF. CDR3 nucleotides: TGTGCCAGCAGCCCCCGAGAGGGCTCCGGGATCTTAAATACGCAGTATTTT.

The chain couples TRBV29-1 to TRBJ1-2, with D unclear. V was trimmed by 3 bases and J by 5 bases, leaving 10 bases between them. CDR1 is SQVTM, CDR2 ANQGSEA, per germline. This CDR3 region has 12 residues. The CDR3, as DNA: TGCAGCGTTGAGGCCCTCGTGTATGGCTACACCTTC. Protein: CSVEALVYGYTF.

The V call is TRBV2, the J call TRBJ2-1; 10 bases match TRBD2. Per the germline V gene, CDR1 is SNHLY and CDR2 is FYNNEI. The J segment lost 9 bases and the V segment lost 1 base, leaving 6 bases of the junction unmatched. The CDR3 covers 15 residues. The DNA of the CDR3 is TGTGCCAGCAGTGAAGAGGCTAGCGGGAGTGTTGAGCAGTTCTTC. Translating gives CASSEEASGSVEQFF.

The rearrangement uses TRBV20-1 and TRBJ1-1; no clear D gene. The CDR3 consists of 15 residues. CDR1 and CDR2 (germline): DFQATT, SNEGSKA (reference sequence). The V end lost 0 bases, the J end lost 1 base, and 12 bases lay between the germline ends. The CDR3 loop reads CSARDPSGRNTEAFF. Here the CDR3 DNA reads TGCAGTGCTAGAGATCCGAGCGGGAGGAACACTGAAGCTTTCTTT.